This TCR beta chain originates from a study of blood T cells in healthy people across ages. Then a second PCR, running roughly 7 to 11 cycles, was carried out with a sample-barcoded 5' primer and a J-beta primer mix. Each cDNA molecule carried a tag from a template-switch adaptor that contained 12 random nucleotides. TCRdb re-derived calls from the 5' RACE reads in MiXCR, one entry per CDR3 protein. The sample lists roughly 2 million distinct CDR3 sequences; around half were seen once. Study outcomes and limitations: When set beside aged donors, long-lived donors presented more naive CD4+ cells and higher diversity.

Points on this clonotype: Its specificity is unknown. At one end the junction does not follow the germline gene, possibly because of a read error.

The sequence was collected from a woman aged 40 to 49 in good health. The sequenced material came from blood.

The CDR3 region is CATRDLFRARGGWSNEQFF. The CDR3 region has the DNA TGTGCCACCCGTGATTTGTTCCGGGCCCGGGGGGGCTGGAGCAATGAGCAGTTCTTC. The chain recombines TRBV24-1 with TRBJ2-1; 8 bases line up with TRBD2. The CDR3 loop spans 19 amino acids. Germline-derived CDR1 and CDR2 are KGHDR and SFDVKD.